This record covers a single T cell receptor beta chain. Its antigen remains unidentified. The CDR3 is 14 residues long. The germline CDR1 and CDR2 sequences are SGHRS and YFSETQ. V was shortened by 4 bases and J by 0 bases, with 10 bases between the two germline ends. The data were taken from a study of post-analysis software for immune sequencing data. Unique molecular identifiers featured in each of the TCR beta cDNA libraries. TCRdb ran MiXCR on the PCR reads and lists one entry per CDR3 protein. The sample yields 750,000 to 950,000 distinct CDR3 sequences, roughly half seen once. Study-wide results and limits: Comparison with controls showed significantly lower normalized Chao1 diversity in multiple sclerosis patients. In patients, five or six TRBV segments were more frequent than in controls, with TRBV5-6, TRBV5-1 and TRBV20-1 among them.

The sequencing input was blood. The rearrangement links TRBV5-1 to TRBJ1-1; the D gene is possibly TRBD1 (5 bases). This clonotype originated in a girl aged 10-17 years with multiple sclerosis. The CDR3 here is CASSRGLLNTEAFF. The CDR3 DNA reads TGCGCCAGCAGCCGGGGACTCTTGAACACTGAAGCTTTCTTT.